Below, 20 T cell receptor beta chains from the same sample are listed, as sequenced in a study of T cell repertoires in cytomegalovirus infection. No cognate antigen is known for these TCRs. TCRdb ran MiXCR on the reads and lists one entry per CDR3 protein. The sample lists around 300,000 distinct CDR3 sequences, 20% to 25% occurring once. This material consisted of cultured PBMCs, taken from culture after CMV antigen stimulation. These receptor sequences come from a human donor in good health (CMV status not recorded). Some clones in this sample may be carry-over from other donors' samples.

The chain recombines TRBV12-3 or TRBV12-4 with TRBJ2-5; 7 bases fit TRBD2. The CDR3 length is 14 residues. The trim removed 3 bases at V and 2 bases at J, leaving 3 bases unmatched. In nucleotides, the CDR3 is TGTGCCAGCAGTTTCCCCGGGGGGCAAGAGACCCAGTACTTC. It translates to CASSFPGGQETQYF.

The chain links TRBV12-3 or TRBV12-4 to TRBJ2-5; 12 bases map to TRBD2. The J segment lost 1 base and the V segment lost 3 bases, leaving 9 bases of the junction unmatched. CDR3 length: 18 amino acids. CDR3 sequence: CASSLIAWTSGTQETQYF. DNA for the CDR3: TGTGCCAGCAGTTTGATAGCCTGGACTAGCGGGACCCAAGAGACCCAGTACTTC.

This clonotype was seen at least ten times. V is TRBV11-1 and J is TRBJ1-5, with 9 bases that match TRBD1. This CDR3 is 13 amino acids long. Germline-derived CDR1 and CDR2 are SGHAT and FQDESV (reference sequence). Trimming cost V 3 bases and J 6 bases; bases outside gene matches: 0. CDR3 nucleotide sequence: TGTGCCAGCAGCTTGGACAGGGGTCAGCCCCAGCATTTT. Translating it yields CASSLDRGQPQHF.

In this sample, this clonotype turned up a few times. This chain connects TRBV3-1 to TRBJ2-7; 8 positions agree with TRBD2. From germline, CDR1 is LGHDT and CDR2 YNNKEL (reference sequence). The CDR3 runs to 13 residues. Losses at the gene ends were 7 bases for V and 3 bases for J; bases not matched to a gene: 5. This chain's CDR3 is CASTAGVGYEQYF. DNA of the CDR3: TGTGCCAGCACAGCGGGAGTAGGCTACGAGCAGTACTTC.

For this clonotype: It may be a read error: a sequence one base away is much more abundant. This chain links TRBV7-2 with TRBJ1-2, with D maybe TRBD1 (6 bases). The germline gives CDR1 SGHTA, CDR2 FQGNSA. The CDR3 sequence is 14 residues long. CDR3 residues: CASSLEGGGSGHTF. Here the CDR3 DNA reads TGTGCCAGCAGCTTAGAAGGGGGTGGGAGTGGCCACACCTTC.

The chain couples TRBV7-2 to TRBJ1-5, with D possibly being TRBD1 (6 bases). This CDR3 region has 15 residues. The V and J ends lost 2 bases and 4 bases respectively, with 12 bases between them. CDR1 SGHTA and CDR2 FQGNSA come from the germline V gene. CDR3 in amino acids: CASSLKGGGNQPQHF. For the CDR3, the DNA is TGTGCCAGCAGCTTAAAGGGGGGGGGGAATCAGCCCCAGCATTTT. Together with reference TRBV7-2 and TRBJ1-5, the CDR3 gives the full variable domain: GAGVSQSPSNKVTEKGKDVELRCDPISGHTALYWYRQSLGQGLEFLIYFQGNSAPDKSGLPSDRFSAERTGGSVSTLTIQRTQQEDSAVYLCASSLKGGGNQPQHFGDGTRLSIL.

The chain recombines TRBV6-5 with TRBJ1-2; possibly TRBD1 for D (5 bases). CDR1 and CDR2 from the germline V gene are MNHEY and SVGAGI. This CDR3 region has 16 residues. The ends were cut back, 0 bases at V and 0 bases at J, with 11 bases in the middle. The CDR3 here is CASSYSTRVSNYGYTF. DNA for the CDR3: TGTGCCAGCAGTTACTCGACCAGGGTGTCTAACTATGGCTACACCTTC.

This clonotype was seen repeatedly, ten times or more. This sequence joins TRBV7-9 and TRBJ2-7; perhaps TRBD2 as D (6 bases). Trimming took off 5 bases at V and 0 bases at J, with 11 bases between the two ends. Germline CDR1 SEHNR, CDR2 FQNEAQ (reference sequence). The CDR3 contains 14 residues. The CDR3, as DNA: TGTGCCAGCAGCCCTCGACTAGACTCCTACGAGCAGTACTTC. This gives the protein CASSPRLDSYEQYF. Full variable domain (rest looked up from reference TRBV7-9 and TRBJ2-7): DTGVSQNPRHKITKRGQNVTFRCDPISEHNRLYWYRQTLGQGPEFLTYFQNEAQLEKSRLLSDRFSAERPKGSFSTLEIQRTEQGDSAMYLCASSPRLDSYEQYFGPGTRLTVT.

This clonotype was recorded at least ten times. This CDR3 is CAGGGQYNEQFF. CDR3 coding DNA: TGTGCGGGGGGGGGGCAGTACAATGAGCAGTTCTTC. J is TRBJ2-1 and V is TRBV6-2 or TRBV6-3, with a weak D call TRBD2 (7 bases). The CDR3 runs 12 residues. Germline V gene sequence: CDR1 MNHEY, CDR2 SVGEGT.

The chain links TRBV6-1 to TRBJ1-1; 12 bases line up with TRBD1. V lost 11 bases to trimming and J lost 4 bases; unmatched junction nucleotides: 8. Germline V gene lookup returns CDR1 MNHNS and CDR2 SASEGT. The CDR3 covers 14 residues. The CDR3 nucleotides are TGTGCCGCAGGGACAGGGGGCGGTGTCACTGAAGCTTTCTTT. Its translation: CAAGTGGGVTEAFF.

This clonotype was recorded a few times. The chain's CDR3 is CASSRIVGTVSYEQYV. The CDR3 nucleotides read TGTGCCAGCAGCCGCATCGTCGGGACTGTCTCCTACGAGCAGTACGTC. The rearrangement joins TRBV6-2 or TRBV6-3 to TRBJ2-7, with D maybe TRBD2 (6 bases). The CDR3 consists of 16 residues. The V end lost 6 bases, the J end lost 0 bases, and 18 bases lay between the germline ends. Germline CDR1 is MNHEY and CDR2 is SVGEGT.

This clonotype was found many times. The chain employs TRBV7-9 and TRBJ2-2; 9 bases map to TRBD1. Trimming removed 1 base from V and 1 base from J; junction bases left unmatched: 7. The CDR3 loop spans 18 amino acids. Germline V gene data show CDR1 as SEHNR and CDR2 as FQNEAQ (reference sequence). This CDR3 is CASSLVFGTGMNTGELFF. DNA for the CDR3: TGTGCCAGCAGCTTAGTTTTCGGGACAGGGATGAACACCGGGGAGCTGTTTTTT.

The chain links TRBV14 to TRBJ2-5; 10 bases match TRBD2. V dropped 4 bases and J dropped 5; count of bases not matched to a gene: 10. Germline values: CDR1 SGHDN, CDR2 FVKESK. The CDR3 spans 16 residues. The DNA of the CDR3 is TGTGCCAGCAGCCCCGGGGCTAGCGGGAGAAGGGAGACCCAGTACTTC. Translated, it gives CASSPGASGRRETQYF. The whole variable domain, filled in from reference TRBV14 and TRBJ2-5, reads EAGVTQFPSHSVIEKGQTVTLRCDPISGHDNLYWYRRVMGKEIKFLLHFVKESKQDESGMPNNRFLAERTGGTYSTLKVQPAELEDSGVYFCASSPGASGRRETQYFGPGTRLLVL.

The chain uses TRBV20-1 and TRBJ1-6; D remains ambiguous. Germline lookup yields CDR1 DFQATT and CDR2 SNEGSKA (reference sequence). V lost 1 base and J 10 bases, leaving 11 bases between the germline ends. The CDR3 has 13 residues. CDR3 loop: CSARAQEGSPLHF. For the CDR3, the DNA is TGCAGTGCTAGAGCTCAAGAAGGGTCACCCCTCCACTTT.

This chain joins TRBV20-1 and TRBJ2-1; possibly TRBD2 for D (7 bases). The V and J ends lost 0 bases and 6 bases respectively, with 15 bases between them. The CDR3 runs to 15 residues. CDR1 is DFQATT, CDR2 SNEGSKA, per germline (reference sequence). The CDR3 loop reads CSAREGGHGVNEQFF. The CDR3 DNA follows: TGCAGTGCTAGAGAGGGGGGGCACGGCGTCAATGAGCAGTTCTTC.

In this sample, this clonotype turned up a few times. V is TRBV12-3 or TRBV12-4 and J is TRBJ2-1; D is ambiguous. This CDR3 comprises 16 residues. V was clipped by 2 bases and J by 0 bases, with 11 bases between them. CDR3 bases: TGTGCCAGCAGTTTATCTCCTCCTATCTCCTACAATGAGCAGTTCTTC. This sequence encodes CASSLSPPISYNEQFF.

This clonotype was seen many times. The chain is built from TRBV7-2 and TRBJ2-4; tentatively, D is TRBD1 or TRBD2 (5 bases each). The CDR3 is made up of 18 amino acids. The ends were cut back, 0 bases at V and 1 base at J, with 16 bases in the middle. Germline lookup yields CDR1 SGHTA and CDR2 FQGNSA. The CDR3 sequence is CASSLAATARDAKNIQYF. Written as DNA, the CDR3 is TGTGCCAGCAGCTTAGCGGCGACAGCTAGGGACGCCAAAAACATTCAGTACTTC.

A few counts support this clonotype. The genes are TRBV5-1 and TRBJ2-5, with D unresolved. V shed 4 bases and J shed 2 bases, with 12 bases lying between them. Germline V lookup: CDR1 SGHRS, CDR2 YFSETQ. This CDR3 is built from 14 residues. CDR3 coding DNA: TGCGCCAGCAGCCTAGGACCCGAACAAGAGACCCAGTACTTC. Translation: CASSLGPEQETQYF.

This clonotype has a count of ten or more. This sequence joins TRBV7-8 and TRBJ1-4; the D is unclear. Germline V lookup: CDR1 SGHVS, CDR2 FQNEAQ. V lost 1 base to trimming and J lost 6 bases, with 21 bases between them. The CDR3 sequence is 18 residues long. The DNA for the CDR3 is TGTGCCAGCAGCTTAGATCCTGGAGTGGATTCCGCTTATGAAAAACTGTTTTTT. This translates into CASSLDPGVDSAYEKLFF.

This clonotype has a count of ten or more. The chain uses TRBV7-2 and TRBJ2-7, with 7 bases that match TRBD2. Per germline, CDR1 SGHTA and CDR2 FQGNSA. Unmatched junction bases numbered 5, after V lost 1 base and J lost 2 bases. The CDR3 runs 15 residues. The CDR3 loop is CASSLDLAGTYEQYF. The CDR3 DNA is TGTGCCAGCAGCTTAGACTTAGCGGGTACCTACGAGCAGTACTTC.